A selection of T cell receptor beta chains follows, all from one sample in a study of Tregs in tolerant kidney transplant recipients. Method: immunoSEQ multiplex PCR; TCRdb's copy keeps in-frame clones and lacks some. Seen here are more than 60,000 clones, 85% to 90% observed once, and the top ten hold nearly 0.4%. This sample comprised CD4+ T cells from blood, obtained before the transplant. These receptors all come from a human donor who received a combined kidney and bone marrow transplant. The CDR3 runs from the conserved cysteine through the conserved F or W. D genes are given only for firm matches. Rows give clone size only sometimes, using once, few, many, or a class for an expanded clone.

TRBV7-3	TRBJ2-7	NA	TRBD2	CASSVSSGAPYEQYF	TGTGCCAGCAGCGTCTCTAGCGGAGCGCCCTACGAGCAGTACTTC
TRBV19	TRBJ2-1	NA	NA	CASSINWIGNEQFF	TGTGCCAGTAGTATTAATTGGATCGGGAATGAGCAGTTCTTC
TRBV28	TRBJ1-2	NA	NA	CASSLTGRANYGYTF	TGTGCCAGCAGTTTAACAGGGAGAGCTAACTATGGCTACACCTTC
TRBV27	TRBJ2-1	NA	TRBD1	CASSRRDRAYEQFF	TGTGCCAGCAGTCGCCGGGACAGGGCTTATGAGCAGTTCTTC
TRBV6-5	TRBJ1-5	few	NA	CASSYSRGNQPQHF	TGTGCCAGCAGTTACTCGAGGGGCAATCAGCCCCAGCATTTT
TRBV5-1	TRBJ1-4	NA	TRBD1	CASSYGQGGEKLFF	TGCGCCAGCAGCTATGGACAGGGTGGTGAAAAACTGTTTTTT
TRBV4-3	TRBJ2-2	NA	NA	CASSPTRPPSTGELFF	TGCGCCAGCAGCCCGACTAGACCCCCGAGCACCGGGGAGCTGTTTTTT
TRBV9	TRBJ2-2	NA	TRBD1	CASSVGGRGLSTGELFF	TGTGCCAGCAGCGTAGGAGGCAGGGGGTTATCCACCGGGGAGCTGTTTTTT
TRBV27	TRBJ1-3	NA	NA	CASSPTGGNTIYF	TGTGCCAGCAGCCCAACGGGTGGAAACACCATATATTTT
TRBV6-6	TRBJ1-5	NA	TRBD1	CASSYGQGTQDWPQHF	TGTGCCAGCAGTTACGGACAGGGGACCCAAGATTGGCCCCAGCATTTT
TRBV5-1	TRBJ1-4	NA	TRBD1	CASSLVEGADEKLFF	TGCGCCAGCAGCTTGGTCGAGGGGGCCGATGAAAAACTGTTTTTT
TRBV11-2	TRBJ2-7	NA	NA	CASSLEAGTPYEQYF	TGTGCCAGCAGCTTAGAGGCAGGAACCCCCTACGAGCAGTACTTC
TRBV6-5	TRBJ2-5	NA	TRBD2	CASSYDDGAGVKTQYF	TGTGCCAGCAGTTACGACGACGGAGCGGGAGTAAAGACCCAGTACTTC
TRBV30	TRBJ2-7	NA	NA	CAWSGSSGYEQYF	TGTGCCTGGAGTGGGTCGAGCGGCTACGAGCAGTACTTC
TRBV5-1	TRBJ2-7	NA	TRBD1	CASSPTGGSYEQYF	TGCGCCAGCAGCCCAACAGGGGGCTCCTACGAGCAGTACTTC
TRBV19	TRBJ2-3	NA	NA	CASIPDNTDTQYF	TGTGCCAGTATTCCCGACAACACAGATACGCAGTATTTT
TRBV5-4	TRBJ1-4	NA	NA	CASSSRDILQGKLFF	TGTGCCAGCAGCTCCAGGGACATCCTACAAGGAAAACTGTTTTTT
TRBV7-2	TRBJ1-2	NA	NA	CASSLGSASDGYTF	TGTGCCAGCAGCTTAGGATCAGCCAGCGATGGCTACACCTTC
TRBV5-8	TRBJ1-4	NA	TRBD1	CASSSGQGGSLNEKLFF	TGTGCCAGCAGCTCGGGACAGGGGGGTTCCCTTAATGAAAAACTGTTTTTT
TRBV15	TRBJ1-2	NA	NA	CATSREGGALGYTF	TGTGCCACCAGCAGAGAAGGGGGGGCGCTGGGCTACACCTTC